This T cell receptor (beta chain) was captured by sequencing in a study of blood T cell repertoires in COVID-19. About the study: Some COVID-19 samples were acute and others convalescent; all came from the United States, Italy and Spain.

This CDR3 has 15 residues. The V gene's germline CDR1 is SGHTA and CDR2 FQGTGA. Trimming removed 2 bases from V and 2 bases from J, with 11 bases in between. Here immunoSEQ multiplex PCR was the method, and the copy in TCRdb shows in-frame clones only, minus some. The table has 120,000 to 150,000 clones, more than 65% seen once. The sample was peripheral blood. The receptor was isolated from a woman aged 45-59 years in a cohort sampled during active or convalescent COVID-19. The genes are TRBV7-3 and TRBJ2-3; the D gene is possibly TRBD1 (6 bases). In DNA form, the CDR3 reads TGTGCCAGCAGCTTATGGTGGGGGCCCACAGATACGCAGTATTTT. The encoded protein is CASSLWWGPTDTQYF.